Included here is one TCR beta chain sequence, with context. Its cognate antigen is unknown. Genomic DNA (from each subset) was split evenly across several immunoSEQ plates. Sequencing was performed with immunoSEQ multiplex PCR; in TCRdb, only in-frame clones are kept and a portion is missing. Of about 2 million clones listed, over 85% were seen once; the top ten hold more than 0.95%. This entry comes from a study of shared clonotypes between healthy human individuals. Whole-study context: Donors had three CD4 naive, three CD4 memory, two CD8 naive and one CD8 memory plate apiece. Study conclusions and caveats: About 5% was the fraction of naive CD4 clonotypes found shared across a few donors.

Terminally differentiated effector memory CD45RA+ cells were excluded from the naive CD8 cells, which were CD45RO-negative and positively selected for CCR7. Within Nashville, Tennessee resided all donors, each a Caucasian adult. This clonotype was sampled from a man younger than 35 in good health. The specimen sequenced was naive CD8+ T cells sorted from blood.

The CDR3 sequence: CASMGGLSYEQYF. The CDR3 DNA is TGTGCCAGCATGGGGGGTCTAAGCTACGAGCAGTACTTC. This chain uses TRBV2 with TRBJ2-7; the D gene is possibly TRBD2 (6 bases). The CDR3 is 13 residues long. The V end was cut by 7 bases, the J end by 3 bases, with 13 bases between. CDR1 and CDR2 from the germline V gene are SNHLY and FYNNEI.